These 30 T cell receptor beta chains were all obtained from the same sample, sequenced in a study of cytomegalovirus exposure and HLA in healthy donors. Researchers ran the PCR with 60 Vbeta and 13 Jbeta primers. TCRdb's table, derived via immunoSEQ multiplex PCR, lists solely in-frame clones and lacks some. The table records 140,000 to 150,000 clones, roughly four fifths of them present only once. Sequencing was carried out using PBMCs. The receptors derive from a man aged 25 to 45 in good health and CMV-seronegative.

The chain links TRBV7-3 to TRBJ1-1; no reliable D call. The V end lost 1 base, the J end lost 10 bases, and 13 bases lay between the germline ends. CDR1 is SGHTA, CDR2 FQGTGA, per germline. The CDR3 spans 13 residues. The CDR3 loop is CASSLNPSSAAFF. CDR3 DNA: TGTGCCAGCAGCTTAAATCCGTCCAGTGCAGCTTTCTTT.

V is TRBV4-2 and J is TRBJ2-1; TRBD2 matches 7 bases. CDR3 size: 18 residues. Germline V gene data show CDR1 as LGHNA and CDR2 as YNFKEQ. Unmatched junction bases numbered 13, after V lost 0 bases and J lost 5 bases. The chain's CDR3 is CASSQEWSGEGWNNEQFF. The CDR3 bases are TGTGCCAGCAGCCAAGAATGGAGCGGGGAAGGTTGGAACAATGAGCAGTTCTTC.

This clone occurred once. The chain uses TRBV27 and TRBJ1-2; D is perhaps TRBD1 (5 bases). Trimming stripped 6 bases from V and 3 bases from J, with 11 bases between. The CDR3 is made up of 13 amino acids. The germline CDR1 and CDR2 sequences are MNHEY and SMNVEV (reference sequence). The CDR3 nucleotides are TGTGCCAGCAGGCGCGGGGCTGACTATGGCTACACCTTC. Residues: CASRRGADYGYTF.

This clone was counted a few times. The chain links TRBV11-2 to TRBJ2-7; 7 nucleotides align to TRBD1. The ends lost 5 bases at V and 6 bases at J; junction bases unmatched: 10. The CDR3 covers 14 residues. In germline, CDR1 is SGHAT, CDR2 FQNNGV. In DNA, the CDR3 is TGTGCCAGCAGCGGCAGCCCACAGGGGACCGAGCAGTACTTC. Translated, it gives CASSGSPQGTEQYF.

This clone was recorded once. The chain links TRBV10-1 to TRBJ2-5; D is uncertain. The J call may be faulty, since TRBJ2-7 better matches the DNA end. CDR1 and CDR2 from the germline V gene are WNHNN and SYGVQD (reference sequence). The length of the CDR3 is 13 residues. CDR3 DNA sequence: TGCGCCAGCAGTGGGTCGTCCTCCTACGAGCAGTACTTC. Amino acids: CASSGSSSYEQYF.

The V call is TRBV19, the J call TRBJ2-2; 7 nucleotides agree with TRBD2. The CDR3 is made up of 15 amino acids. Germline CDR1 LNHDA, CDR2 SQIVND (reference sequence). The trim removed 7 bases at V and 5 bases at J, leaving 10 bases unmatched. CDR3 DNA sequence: TGTGCCAGTATCGAAAGGGCGGGAGTGACCGGGGAGCTGTTTTTT. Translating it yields CASIERAGVTGELFF.

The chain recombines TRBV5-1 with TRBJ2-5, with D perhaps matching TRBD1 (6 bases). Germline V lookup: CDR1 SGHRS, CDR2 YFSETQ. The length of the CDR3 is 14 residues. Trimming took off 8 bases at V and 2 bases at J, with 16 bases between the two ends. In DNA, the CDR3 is TGCGCCAGTCGTATCGGGACATCACAAGAGACCCAGTACTTC. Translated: CASRIGTSQETQYF.

As DNA, the CDR3 is TGTGCCAGCAGTGAAGCGCCGGGGGGGCAGGACTATGGCTACACCTTC. It specifies CASSEAPGGQDYGYTF. This chain uses TRBV6-1 with TRBJ1-2; a weak D match, TRBD1 (6 bases). CDR1 MNHNS and CDR2 SASEGT come from the germline V gene. CDR3 length: 16 residues. The V and J ends lost 0 bases and 3 bases respectively, with 14 bases between them.

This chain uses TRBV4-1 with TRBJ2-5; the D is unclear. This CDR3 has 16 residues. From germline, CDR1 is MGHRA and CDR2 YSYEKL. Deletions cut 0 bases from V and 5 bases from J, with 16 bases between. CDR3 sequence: CASSQDINSGSETQYF. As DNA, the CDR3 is TGCGCCAGCAGCCAAGATATCAATTCCGGGTCGGAGACCCAGTACTTC.

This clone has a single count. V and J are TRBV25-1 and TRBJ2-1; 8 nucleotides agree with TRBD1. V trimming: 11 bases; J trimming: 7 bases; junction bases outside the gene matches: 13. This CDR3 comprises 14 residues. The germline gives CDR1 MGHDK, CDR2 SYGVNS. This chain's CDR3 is CAGSSGGTDNEQFF. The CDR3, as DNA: TGTGCCGGTTCCTCAGGGGGCACTGATAATGAGCAGTTCTTC.

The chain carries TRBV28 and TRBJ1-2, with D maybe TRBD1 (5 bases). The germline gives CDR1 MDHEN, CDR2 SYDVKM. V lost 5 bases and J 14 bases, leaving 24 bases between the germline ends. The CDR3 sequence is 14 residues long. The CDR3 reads CASSPLTGGKMETF. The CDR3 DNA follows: TGTGCCAGCAGTCCCTTAACGGGGGGAAAGATGGAGACCTTC.

The CDR3 loop reads CASKASGGSDTQYF. CDR3 coding DNA: TGTGCCAGCAAGGCCTCGGGAGGGTCGGATACGCAGTATTTT. The chain combines TRBV7-7 with TRBJ2-3, with 8 bases aligning to TRBD2. Germline CDR1 and CDR2: SSHAT and FNYEAQ (reference sequence). CDR3 length equals 14 residues. Germline trimming cut 7 bases from V and 6 bases from J; bases unmatched to any gene: 9.

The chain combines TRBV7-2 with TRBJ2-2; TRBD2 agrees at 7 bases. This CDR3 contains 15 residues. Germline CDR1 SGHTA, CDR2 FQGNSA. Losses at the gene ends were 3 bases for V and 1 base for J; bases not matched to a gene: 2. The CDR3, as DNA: TGTGCCAGCAGCTTGGGGAGGGGGAACACCGGGGAGCTGTTTTTT. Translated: CASSLGRGNTGELFF.

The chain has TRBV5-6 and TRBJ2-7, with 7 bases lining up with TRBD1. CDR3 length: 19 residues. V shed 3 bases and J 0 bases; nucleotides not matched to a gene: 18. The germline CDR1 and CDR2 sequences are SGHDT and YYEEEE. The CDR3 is CASSSPLGQDGFSSYEQYF. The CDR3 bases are TGTGCCAGCAGCTCCCCTTTAGGACAGGATGGATTTAGCTCCTACGAGCAGTACTTC.

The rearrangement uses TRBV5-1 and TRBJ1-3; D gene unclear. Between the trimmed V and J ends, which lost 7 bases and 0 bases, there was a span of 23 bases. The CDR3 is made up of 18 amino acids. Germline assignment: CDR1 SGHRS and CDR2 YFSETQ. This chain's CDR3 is CASSIDVRRVDSGNTIYF. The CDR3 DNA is TGCGCCAGCTCCATTGACGTGAGACGGGTCGACTCTGGAAACACCATATATTTT.

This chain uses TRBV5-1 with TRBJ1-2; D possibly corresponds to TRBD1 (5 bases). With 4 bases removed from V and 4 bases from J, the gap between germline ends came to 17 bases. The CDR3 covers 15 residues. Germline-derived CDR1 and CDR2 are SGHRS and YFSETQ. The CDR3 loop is CASSPPGDATYGYTF. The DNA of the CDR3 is TGCGCCAGCAGCCCGCCGGGGGACGCCACCTATGGCTACACCTTC.

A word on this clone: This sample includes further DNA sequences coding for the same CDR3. The CDR3 protein is CASSLQGYEQYF. The CDR3 DNA sequence: TGTGCCAGCAGTCTACAGGGTTACGAGCAGTACTTC. The V call is TRBV6-6, the J call TRBJ2-7, with D possibly matching TRBD1 (6 bases). V dropped 5 bases and J dropped 4 bases, with 9 bases sitting between them. The germline V gene has CDR1 MNHNY and CDR2 SVGAGI (reference sequence). CDR3 length: 12 residues.

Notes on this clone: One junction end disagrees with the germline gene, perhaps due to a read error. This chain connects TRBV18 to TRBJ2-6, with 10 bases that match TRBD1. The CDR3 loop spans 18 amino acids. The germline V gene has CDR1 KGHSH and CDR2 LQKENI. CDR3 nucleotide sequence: TGTGCCAGCTCACCGGGACAGGGGACTCGCTCTGGGGCCAACGGCCTGACTTTC. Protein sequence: CASSPGQGTRSGANGLTF.

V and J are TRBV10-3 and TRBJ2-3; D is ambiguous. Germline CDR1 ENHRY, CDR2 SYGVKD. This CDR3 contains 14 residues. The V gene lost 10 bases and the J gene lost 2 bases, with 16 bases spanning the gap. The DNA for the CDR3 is TGTGCCAGCAGGCCCCCCGAGCCCACAGATACGCAGTATTTT. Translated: CASRPPEPTDTQYF.

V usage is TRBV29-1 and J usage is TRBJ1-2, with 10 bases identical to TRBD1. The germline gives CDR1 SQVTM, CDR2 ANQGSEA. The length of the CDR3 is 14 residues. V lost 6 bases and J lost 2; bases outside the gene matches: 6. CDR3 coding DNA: TGCAGCGTACCCCCGACAGGGGGCAACTATGGCTACACCTTC. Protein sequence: CSVPPTGGNYGYTF. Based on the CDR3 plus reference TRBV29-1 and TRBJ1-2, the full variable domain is SAVISQKPSRDICQRGTSLTIQCQVDSQVTMMFWYRQQPGQSLTLIATANQGSEATYESGFVIDKFPISRPNLTFSTLTVSNMSPEDSSIYLCSVPPTGGNYGYTFGSGTRLTVV.

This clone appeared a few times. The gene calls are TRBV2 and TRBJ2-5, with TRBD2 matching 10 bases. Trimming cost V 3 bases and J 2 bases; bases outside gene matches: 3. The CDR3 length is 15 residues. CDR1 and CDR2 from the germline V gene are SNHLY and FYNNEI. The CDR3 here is CASSDGTSVQETQYF. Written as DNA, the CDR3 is TGTGCCAGCAGTGATGGGACTAGCGTTCAAGAGACCCAGTACTTC.

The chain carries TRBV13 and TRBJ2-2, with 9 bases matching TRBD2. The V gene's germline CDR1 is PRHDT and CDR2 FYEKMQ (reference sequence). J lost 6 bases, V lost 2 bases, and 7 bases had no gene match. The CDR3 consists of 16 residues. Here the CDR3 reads CASSLQGLATSGELFF. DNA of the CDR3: TGTGCCAGCAGCTTACAGGGACTAGCTACGTCCGGGGAGCTGTTTTTT.

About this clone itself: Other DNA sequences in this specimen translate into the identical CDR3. Here the CDR3 reads CASSLTGATEAFF. The CDR3 DNA is TGTGCCAGCAGCTTAACAGGGGCCACTGAAGCTTTCTTT. The rearrangement uses TRBV7-9 and TRBJ1-1, with 7 nucleotides matching TRBD1. Germline values: CDR1 SEHNR, CDR2 FQNEAQ (reference sequence). The CDR3 has 13 residues. The V segment lost 2 bases and the J segment 4 bases; nucleotides outside the gene matches: 1.

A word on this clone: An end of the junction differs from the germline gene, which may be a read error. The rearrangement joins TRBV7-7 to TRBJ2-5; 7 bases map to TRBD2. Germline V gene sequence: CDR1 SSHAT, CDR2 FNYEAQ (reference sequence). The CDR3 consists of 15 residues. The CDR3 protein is CASSLSGGGPETQYF. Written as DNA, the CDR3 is TGTGCTAGCAGCTTATCGGGGGGAGGTCCAGAGACCCAGTACTTC.

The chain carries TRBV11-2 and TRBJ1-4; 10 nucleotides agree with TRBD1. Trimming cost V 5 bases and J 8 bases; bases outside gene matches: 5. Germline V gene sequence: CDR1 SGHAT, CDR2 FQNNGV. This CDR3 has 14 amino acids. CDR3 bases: TGTGCCAGCAGCCTGGGACAGGGGAGCGAAAAACTGTTTTTT. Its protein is CASSLGQGSEKLFF.

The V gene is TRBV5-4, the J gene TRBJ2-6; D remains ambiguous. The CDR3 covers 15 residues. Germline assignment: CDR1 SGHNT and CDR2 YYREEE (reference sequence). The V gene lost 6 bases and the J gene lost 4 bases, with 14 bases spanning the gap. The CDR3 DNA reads TGTGCCAGCACCGTACGGTTCTCCGGGGCCAACGTCCTGACTTTC. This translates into CASTVRFSGANVLTF.

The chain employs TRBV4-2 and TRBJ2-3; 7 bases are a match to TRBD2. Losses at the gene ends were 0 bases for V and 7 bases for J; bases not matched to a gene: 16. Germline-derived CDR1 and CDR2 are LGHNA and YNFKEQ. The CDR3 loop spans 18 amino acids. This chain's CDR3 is CASSQDGRAFPTSNTQYF. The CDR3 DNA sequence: TGTGCCAGCAGCCAAGATGGGAGGGCATTCCCTACATCCAATACGCAGTATTTT.

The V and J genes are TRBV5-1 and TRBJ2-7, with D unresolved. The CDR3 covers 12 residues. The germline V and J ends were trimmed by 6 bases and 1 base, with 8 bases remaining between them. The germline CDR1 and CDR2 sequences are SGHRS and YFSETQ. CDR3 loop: CASKRESYEQYF. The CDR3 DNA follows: TGCGCCAGCAAGCGAGAATCCTACGAGCAGTACTTC.

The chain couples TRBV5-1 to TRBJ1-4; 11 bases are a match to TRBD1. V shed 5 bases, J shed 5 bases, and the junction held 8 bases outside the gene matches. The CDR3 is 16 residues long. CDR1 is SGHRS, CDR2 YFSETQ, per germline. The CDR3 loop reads CASSHWGQGVNEKLFF. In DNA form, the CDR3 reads TGCGCCAGCAGTCACTGGGGACAGGGGGTGAATGAAAAACTGTTTTTT.

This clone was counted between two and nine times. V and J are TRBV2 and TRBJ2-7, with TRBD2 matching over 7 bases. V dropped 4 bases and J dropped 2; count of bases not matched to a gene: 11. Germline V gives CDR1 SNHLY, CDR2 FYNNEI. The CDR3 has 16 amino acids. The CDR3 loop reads CASSGRGREGPYEQYF. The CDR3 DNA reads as TGTGCCAGCAGTGGGAGGGGCAGGGAGGGCCCCTACGAGCAGTACTTC.